This T cell receptor (beta chain) was captured in a study of T cells after yellow fever vaccination (dated by TCRdb to 2018 to 2020). Regarding the study in general: The SMART-Seq v4 Ultra Low Input RNA kit was used to prepare libraries from fractions with low cell numbers. Bulk TCR alpha and beta repertoires were sequenced longitudinally to track T-cell clones before and after primary and booster YFV17D yellow fever vaccination. The cohort comprised two healthy male donors, one aged 18 to 29 and one aged 30 to 40 years. Blood was collected at multiple timepoints before and after primary and secondary immunization, and bulk PBMC replicates and cell subsets were isolated.

Study-level results and caveats: Most clones expanded after primary vaccination were re-detected after the booster (approximately 95% of CD4 and 88% of CD8), suggesting broad memory maintenance. Because the study included only two donors, the extent to which the findings can be generalized is limited. A small share of clonotypes was detected in both CD4 and CD8 compartments, with the overlap likely arising from convergent recombination. The secondary T-cell response was found to be weaker but faster than the primary response, with a peak reached on day 5 rather than on day 15. FACS-sorted repertoires could contain abundant contaminating clonotypes from the bulk population, so computational filtering was required.

Sample treatment or condition, as interpreted from the label and publication: live attenuated yellow fever vaccine strain. At each blood-draw timepoint, two biological replicates of bulk PBMCs were obtained. PBMCs were isolated from peripheral blood using a standard Ficoll-Paque protocol. RNA was extracted with TriZol from bulk PBMCs, CD4 and CD8 fractions, and dextramer-positive and dextramer-negative fractions. TCR cDNA was synthesized by 5'RACE template switching, through which a universal primer site and unique molecular identifiers were introduced. Priming of cDNA synthesis was performed from both the TCR alpha and TCR beta constant segments. Two PCR steps were used to amplify libraries, with sample barcodes and sequencing adapters being added in the second step. Sequencing of libraries was performed on Illumina HiSeq 2500 (2x100 bp) or NovaSeq (2x150 bp). On the authors' methods: MIGEC was used to demultiplex reads and collapse the reads into UMI consensus sequences, and MiXCR was used for V(D)J alignment. Vaccine-responding clonotypes were identified with edgeR using replicate PBMC samples, with FDR below 0.01 and a log2 fold change above 5 up to day 15 being required. Each bulk clonotype was labeled CD4 or CD8 based on which sequenced repertoire, CD4 or CD8, contained the clonotype at higher abundance. TCRdb took the public reads, trimmed them with fastp at Q25, ran MiXCR for clone calling and kept in-frame beta chains. Rows with a matching CDR3 protein are joined into one entry that keeps the most common DNA and genes. These V and J calls are TCRdb output, not the study's own analysis. The sample yields fewer than 450,000 distinct CDR3 sequences; less than 9.5% were counted once. Approximately 16% of the sample comes from the top ten.

CDR3 length: 14 amino acids, cysteine to phenylalanine. Only CDR3 DNA remains: 42 bases, in frame from the first base. The germline ends are 18 bases apart after V is trimmed by 6 bases and J by 4 bases. CDR1 and CDR2, per the germline V gene, are SQVTM and ANQGSEA. This clonotype appeared a few times. The antigen this receptor binds is unknown. No base quality values were provided; no much bigger clone lies one nucleotide off. This TCR was sampled from a man aged 18 to 29 who received the YFV17D yellow fever vaccine. Recombination connected TRBV29-1 to TRBJ1-2, with the identity of the D gene unclear. This specimen was PBMCs, taken approximately 40 days after the first yellow fever vaccination. Read as DNA, the sequence is TGCAGCGTGGCGTGGGATATCAGAATCTATGGCTACACCTTC. This encodes CSVAWDIRIYGYTF. The full variable domain, with segments outside the CDR3 supplied by the reference TRBV29-1 and TRBJ1-2 proteins, appears as SAVISQKPSRDICQRGTSLTIQCQVDSQVTMMFWYRQQPGQSLTLIATANQGSEATYESGFVIDKFPISRPNLTFSTLTVSNMSPEDSSIYLCSVAWDIRIYGYTFGSGTRLTVV.